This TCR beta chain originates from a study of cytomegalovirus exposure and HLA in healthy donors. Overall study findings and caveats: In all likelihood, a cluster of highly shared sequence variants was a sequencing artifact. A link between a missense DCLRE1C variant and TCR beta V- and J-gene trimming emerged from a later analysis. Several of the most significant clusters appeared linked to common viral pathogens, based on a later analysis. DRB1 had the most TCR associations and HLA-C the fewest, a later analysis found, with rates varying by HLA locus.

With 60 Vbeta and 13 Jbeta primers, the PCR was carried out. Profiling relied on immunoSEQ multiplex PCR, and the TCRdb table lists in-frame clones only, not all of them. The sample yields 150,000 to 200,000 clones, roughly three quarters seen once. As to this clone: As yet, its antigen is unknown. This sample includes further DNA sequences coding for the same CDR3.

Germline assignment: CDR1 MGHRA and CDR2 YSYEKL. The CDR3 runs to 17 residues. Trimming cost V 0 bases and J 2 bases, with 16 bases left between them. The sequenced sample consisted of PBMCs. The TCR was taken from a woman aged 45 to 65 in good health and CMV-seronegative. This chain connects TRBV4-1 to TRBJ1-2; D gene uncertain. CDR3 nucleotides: TGCGCCAGCAGCCAAGATCCAGCCGGGTCCTCAAACTATGGCTACACCTTC. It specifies CASSQDPAGSSNYGYTF.